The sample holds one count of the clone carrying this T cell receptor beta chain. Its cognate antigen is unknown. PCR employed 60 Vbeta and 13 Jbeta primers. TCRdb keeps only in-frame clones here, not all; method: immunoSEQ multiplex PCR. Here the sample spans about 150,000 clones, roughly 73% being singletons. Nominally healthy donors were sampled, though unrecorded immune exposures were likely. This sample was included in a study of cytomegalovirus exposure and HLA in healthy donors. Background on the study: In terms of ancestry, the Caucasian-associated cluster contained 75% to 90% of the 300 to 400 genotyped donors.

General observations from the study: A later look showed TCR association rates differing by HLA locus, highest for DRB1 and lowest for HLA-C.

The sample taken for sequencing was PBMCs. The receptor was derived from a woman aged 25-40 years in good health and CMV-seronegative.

The CDR3 spells CASSESGGHYEQYF. For the CDR3, the DNA is TGTGCCAGCAGTGAAAGCGGGGGGCACTACGAGCAGTACTTC. The chain joins TRBV2 to TRBJ2-7; 9 bases agree with TRBD2. Germline values: CDR1 SNHLY, CDR2 FYNNEI. This CDR3 is 14 amino acids long. Trimming cost V 2 bases and J 3 bases; bases outside gene matches: 2.